This T cell receptor (beta chain) was retrieved from a study of blood T cell repertoires in COVID-19. The overall study: The study drew acute and convalescent COVID-19 samples from the United States, Italy and Spain. Sample material is recorded as cDNA or gDNA derived from T cells, B-cell-depleted T cells, or PBMCs.

The authors' processing: From reference gene primer amplification, estimates of nucleated cell counts were derived. Measured with immunoSEQ multiplex PCR; TCRdb has only the in-frame clones, and not every one. D and trimming were read from the DNA, whereas the V and J calls and clone size are those reported in that table. The profile shows approximately 120,000 clones, 86% of them singletons. Losses at the gene ends were 7 bases for V and 4 bases for J; bases not matched to a gene: 7. The V gene's germline CDR1 is LNHDA and CDR2 SQIVND (reference sequence). This CDR3 has 14 amino acids. The receptor was derived from a human donor in a cohort sampled during active COVID-19. Sequencing was done on a sample of peripheral blood. The chain uses TRBV19 and TRBJ2-1, with 7 bases identical to TRBD1. The CDR3 DNA reads TGTGCCAGTATTCCCAGACAGGGATACAATGAGCAGTTCTTC. Protein: CASIPRQGYNEQFF. The full variable domain, in which reference TRBV19 and TRBJ2-1 provide the parts outside the CDR3, is DGGITQSPKYLFRKEGQNVTLSCEQNLNHDAMYWYRQDPGQGLRLIYYSQIVNDFQKGDIAEGYSVSREKKESFPLTVTSAQKNPTAFYLCASIPRQGYNEQFFGPGTRLTVL.